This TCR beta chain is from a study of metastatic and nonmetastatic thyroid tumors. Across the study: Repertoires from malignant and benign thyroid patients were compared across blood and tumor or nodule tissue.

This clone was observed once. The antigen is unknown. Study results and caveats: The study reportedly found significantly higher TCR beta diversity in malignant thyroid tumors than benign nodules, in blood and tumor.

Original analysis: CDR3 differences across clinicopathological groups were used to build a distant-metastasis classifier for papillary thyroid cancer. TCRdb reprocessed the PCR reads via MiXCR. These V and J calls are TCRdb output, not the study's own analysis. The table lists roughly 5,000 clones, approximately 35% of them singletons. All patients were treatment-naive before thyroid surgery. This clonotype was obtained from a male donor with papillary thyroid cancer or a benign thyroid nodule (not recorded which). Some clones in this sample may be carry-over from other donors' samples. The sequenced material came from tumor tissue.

CDR3 sequence (DNA): TGTGCCTGGAGTCTCGCTAGGACAGAGGGCTACACCTTC. Protein: CAWSLARTEGYTF. This rearrangement joins TRBV30 to TRBJ1-2, with D possibly being TRBD1 (6 bases). Trimming removed 2 bases at V and 8 bases at J, with 15 bases between. The germline gives CDR1 GTSNPN, CDR2 SVGIG (reference sequence). This CDR3 contains 13 residues.